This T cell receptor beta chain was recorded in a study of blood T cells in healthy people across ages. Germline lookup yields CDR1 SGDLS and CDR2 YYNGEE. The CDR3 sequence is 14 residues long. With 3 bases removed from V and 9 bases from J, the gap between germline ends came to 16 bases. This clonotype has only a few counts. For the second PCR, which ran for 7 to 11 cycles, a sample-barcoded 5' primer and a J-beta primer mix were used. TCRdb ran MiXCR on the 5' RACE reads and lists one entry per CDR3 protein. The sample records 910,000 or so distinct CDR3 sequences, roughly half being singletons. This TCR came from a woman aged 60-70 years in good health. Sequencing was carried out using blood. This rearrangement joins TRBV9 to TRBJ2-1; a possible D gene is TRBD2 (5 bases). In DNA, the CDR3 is TGTGCCAGCAGCGAGGGAGTGCGGGCGGTTGAGCAGTTCTTC. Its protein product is CASSEGVRAVEQFF.